This T cell receptor (beta chain) was documented in a study of blood T cell repertoires in COVID-19. At the level of the study: There were acute and convalescent COVID-19 samples, and they came from the United States, Italy and Spain. T cells, B-cell-depleted T cells, or PBMCs provided the cDNA or gDNA that served as material.

As originally analysed: Nucleated cell counts were estimated from reference gene primer amplification. This table comes from immunoSEQ multiplex PCR, and its TCRdb copy is limited to in-frame clones, with some not included. That table furnishes V, J and clone size, whereas the DNA furnished D and trimming. The sample has about 190,000 clones, 78% seen once. Germline V gene lookup returns CDR1 SGHTA and CDR2 FQGNSA. V was cut by 1 base and J by 2 bases, with 12 bases left in between. The CDR3 consists of 15 residues. The specimen was peripheral blood. The clonotype was recovered from a woman aged 80 or over with active or convalescent COVID-19. V usage is TRBV7-2 and J usage is TRBJ2-7, with D perhaps TRBD1 (6 bases). DNA for the CDR3: TGTGCCAGCAGCTTAGTGGCAGGGGCCACCTACGAGCAGTACTTC. It translates to CASSLVAGATYEQYF.